The 27 T cell receptor beta chains presented below share a single source sample, sequenced in a study of cytomegalovirus exposure and HLA in healthy donors. 60 Vbeta and 13 Jbeta primers were used in PCR. Measured with immunoSEQ multiplex PCR; TCRdb has only the in-frame clones, and not every one. The sample comprises roughly 100,000 clones, about three quarters of which are singletons, and around 8.6% rests with the top ten. Sequencing used PBMCs. The receptor set was obtained from a woman aged 35 to 49 in good health and CMV-seropositive.

This chain joins TRBV27 and TRBJ2-2; TRBD1 might be the D (5 bases). This CDR3 comprises 13 residues. Trimming pared 5 bases from V and 13 bases from J, leaving 17 bases between. Germline V gene lookup returns CDR1 MNHEY and CDR2 SMNVEV (reference sequence). The CDR3, as DNA: TGTGCCAGCAGTCCCACCGTTGGGGCCGGGCTGTTTTTT. Its translation: CASSPTVGAGLFF.

This sequence joins TRBV11-2 and TRBJ1-5; no clear D. Germline values: CDR1 SGHAT, CDR2 FQNNGV. CDR3 length: 14 amino acids. Trimming removed 2 bases at V and 3 bases at J, with 8 bases between. The CDR3 DNA follows: TGTGCCAGCAGCTTACCAGGTATCAATCAGCCCCAGCATTTT. Its translation is CASSLPGINQPQHF. The variable domain in full, with the rest retrieved from reference TRBV11-2 and TRBJ1-5, is EAGVAQSPRYKIIEKRQSVAFWCNPISGHATLYWYQQILGQGPKLLIQFQNNGVVDDSQLPKDRFSAERLKGVDSTLKIQPAKLEDSAVYLCASSLPGINQPQHFGDGTRLSIL.

The V call is TRBV7-2, the J call TRBJ2-7; D not certain. CDR3 length: 16 amino acids. The ends were cut back, 1 base at V and 0 bases at J, with 13 bases in the middle. CDR1 is SGHTA and CDR2 is FQGNSA in the germline V gene. CDR3 protein: CASSLGMPGASYEQYF. CDR3 DNA: TGTGCCAGCAGCTTAGGGATGCCCGGAGCCTCCTACGAGCAGTACTTC.

The CDR3 loop reads CASSLASTDTQYF. The CDR3 DNA reads TGTGCCAGCAGCTTAGCCTCCACAGATACGCAGTATTTT. This chain links TRBV7-2 with TRBJ2-3; unclear D gene. Trimming stripped 0 bases from V and 2 bases from J, with 3 bases between. This CDR3 has 13 residues. Germline V gene sequence: CDR1 SGHTA, CDR2 FQGNSA.

This chain connects TRBV7-3 to TRBJ2-1; 15 bases match TRBD2. CDR1 and CDR2 from the germline V gene are SGHTA and FQGTGA. The CDR3 covers 14 residues. V was clipped by 5 bases and J by 11 bases; unmatched bases: 4. In nucleotides, the CDR3 is TGTGCCAGCAGCCCAGGGACTAGCGGGGGGAAGCAGTTCTTC. This encodes CASSPGTSGGKQFF.

The chain has TRBV6-1 and TRBJ2-1; D perhaps matches TRBD1 (5 bases). CDR1 is MNHNS, CDR2 SASEGT, per germline. This CDR3 is built from 12 residues. With 3 bases removed from V and 8 bases from J, the gap between germline ends came to 8 bases. CDR3 protein: CASSDWGYEQFF. Written as DNA, the CDR3 is TGTGCCAGCAGTGATTGGGGCTATGAGCAGTTCTTC.

This clone was seen more than once but under ten times. The chain recombines TRBV5-4 with TRBJ2-5, with 12 bases fitting TRBD2. Germline V gene data show CDR1 as SGHNT and CDR2 as YYREEE (reference sequence). The CDR3 extends over 17 amino acids. Trimming at V came to 2 bases and at J to 4 bases, leaving 9 bases not matched to a gene. Here the CDR3 DNA reads TGTGCCAGCAGCTTTTCACTTCTAGCGGGAGGGGGAGAGACCCAGTACTTC. Translating it yields CASSFSLLAGGGETQYF.

The genes are TRBV5-1 and TRBJ2-2; possibly TRBD1 for D (6 bases). In germline, CDR1 is SGHRS, CDR2 YFSETQ. The CDR3 length is 14 residues. V shed 2 bases and J shed 7 bases, with 12 bases lying between them. The CDR3 spells CASSFTGRIGELFF. The CDR3 bases are TGCGCCAGCAGCTTTACAGGGAGAATCGGGGAGCTGTTTTTT.

This clone was seen only once. The genes are TRBV2 and TRBJ2-2, with 10 bases fitting TRBD2. Germline trimming cut 0 bases from V and 5 bases from J; bases unmatched to any gene: 3. Per germline, CDR1 SNHLY and CDR2 FYNNEI. CDR3 length equals 16 residues. CDR3 protein: CASSEAGGLATGELFF. The CDR3 DNA sequence: TGTGCCAGCAGTGAAGCGGGGGGACTAGCGACCGGGGAGCTGTTTTTT.

The chain recombines TRBV5-1 with TRBJ2-3; 13 nucleotides agree with TRBD2. Trimming cost V 0 bases and J 4 bases; bases outside gene matches: 2. CDR1 and CDR2 (germline): SGHRS, YFSETQ. The CDR3 has 16 amino acids. Written as DNA, the CDR3 is TGCGCCAGCAGCTTGGGAGGACTAGCGGGAGCAGATACGCAGTATTTT. Its translation: CASSLGGLAGADTQYF.

The chain links TRBV6-1 to TRBJ1-5; D perhaps matches TRBD1 (5 bases). CDR3 length: 13 residues. The germline V gene has CDR1 MNHNS and CDR2 SASEGT. The V and J ends lost 8 bases and 7 bases respectively, with 15 bases between them. The CDR3 here is CASQGGDWQPQHF. The CDR3 DNA is TGTGCCAGCCAAGGTGGGGACTGGCAGCCCCAGCATTTT.

The V and J genes are TRBV7-3 and TRBJ2-7; 8 positions match TRBD1. Trimming cost V 5 bases and J 0 bases; bases outside gene matches: 6. CDR3 length: 15 amino acids. Germline CDR1 reads SGHTA; CDR2 reads FQGTGA. The CDR3 is CASSRQGSSSYEQYF. The CDR3 nucleotides read TGTGCCAGCAGCCGACAGGGGTCATCCTCCTACGAGCAGTACTTC.

This chain joins TRBV29-1 and TRBJ1-2, with D possibly being TRBD1 (6 bases). V was trimmed by 1 base and J by 4 bases, leaving 10 bases between them. The CDR3 loop spans 13 amino acids. Germline V gives CDR1 SQVTM, CDR2 ANQGSEA. The CDR3 DNA is TGCAGCGTTGAAGTCGGACAGTTCTATGGCTACACCTTC. This gives the protein CSVEVGQFYGYTF.

The chain combines TRBV15 with TRBJ1-4, with 9 bases lining up with TRBD1. Losses at the gene ends were 0 bases for V and 7 bases for J; bases not matched to a gene: 9. The CDR3 runs 17 residues. CDR1 and CDR2 from the germline V gene are LNHNV and YYDKDF (reference sequence). CDR3 coding DNA: TGTGCCACCAGCAGAGACCTTATAGGGACAGGGAGTGAAAAACTGTTTTTT. It encodes CATSRDLIGTGSEKLFF.

The chain is built from TRBV5-1 and TRBJ2-3; D is perhaps TRBD1 (5 bases). Germline V gene sequence: CDR1 SGHRS, CDR2 YFSETQ. V shed 4 bases and J shed 0 bases, with 9 bases lying between them. The CDR3 spans 14 residues. For the CDR3, the DNA is TGCGCCAGCAGCCAGGGCCGGAGCACAGATACGCAGTATTTT. Protein sequence: CASSQGRSTDTQYF.

This chain connects TRBV10-3 to TRBJ2-6; TRBD2 agrees at 8 bases. Germline CDR1 ENHRY, CDR2 SYGVKD. J lost 2 bases, V lost 5 bases, and 5 bases had no gene match. The CDR3 runs 16 residues. CDR3 sequence reads: CAISPGGRAGANVLTF. The DNA of the CDR3 is TGTGCCATCAGTCCGGGGGGGAGAGCTGGGGCCAACGTCCTGACTTTC.

This clone was observed a handful of times. This rearrangement joins TRBV7-6 to TRBJ2-7, with D perhaps TRBD2 (5 bases). CDR3 length: 17 amino acids. Trimming took off 5 bases at V and 4 bases at J, with 24 bases between the two ends. Germline loops: CDR1 SGHVS, CDR2 FNYEAQ. CDR3 loop: CASSPRVSSRGNYEQYF. Written as DNA, the CDR3 is TGTGCCAGCAGCCCGAGAGTGTCTAGCCGTGGGAATTACGAGCAGTACTTC.

This clone came up a few times. This sequence joins TRBV4-3 and TRBJ2-7; 9 nucleotides line up with TRBD1. V lost 0 bases and J lost 7; bases outside the gene matches: 16. CDR3 length: 18 amino acids. The germline V gene encodes CDR1 LGHNA and CDR2 YSLEER. The CDR3 bases are TGCGCCAGCAGCCAAGAGTACAGGGGGCCCTCCTATGCCGTGGAGCAGTACTTC. As protein: CASSQEYRGPSYAVEQYF.

The V call is TRBV28, the J call TRBJ2-5; no firm D call. The CDR3 has 15 residues. V was pared by 5 bases and J by 0 bases, with 13 bases between. CDR1 is MDHEN and CDR2 is SYDVKM in the germline V gene. The DNA of the CDR3 is TGTGCCAGCAGTCGGATCGGGTTCCACCAAGAGACCCAGTACTTC. It specifies CASSRIGFHQETQYF. The full variable domain, rest sourced from reference TRBV28 and TRBJ2-5, is DVKVTQSSRYLVKRTGEKVFLECVQDMDHENMFWYRQDPGLGLRLIYFSYDVKMKEKGDIPEGYSVSREKKERFSLILESASTNQTSMYLCASSRIGFHQETQYFGPGTRLLVL.

This clone was seen a few times. The DNA for the CDR3 is TGTGCCAGCAGTGTTCTCTCTGGGGCCAACGTCCTGACTTTC. As protein: CASSVLSGANVLTF. V usage is TRBV6-1 and J usage is TRBJ2-6; D not resolved. This CDR3 spans 14 amino acids. The germline gives CDR1 MNHNS, CDR2 SASEGT. The ends were cut back, 4 bases at V and 0 bases at J, with 4 bases in the middle.

This clone was seen only once. This chain joins TRBV28 and TRBJ1-2; the D is unclear. Germline CDR1 and CDR2: MDHEN and SYDVKM. The CDR3 runs to 20 residues. V dropped 2 bases and J dropped 0 bases, with 25 bases sitting between them. CDR3 sequence reads: CASSLQMGRPRQTPNYGYTF. The CDR3, as DNA: TGTGCCAGCAGTTTACAAATGGGCCGGCCTCGGCAGACCCCTAACTATGGCTACACCTTC.

This chain uses TRBV4-2 with TRBJ1-2; the match to TRBD1 covers 9 bases. The V segment lost 4 bases and the J segment 1 base; nucleotides outside the gene matches: 7. Germline CDR1 is LGHNA and CDR2 is YNFKEQ. This CDR3 is 16 amino acids long. The DNA for the CDR3 is TGTGCCAGCAGCCTCACCGGGACAGGGCTTAACTATGGCTACACCTTC. Residues: CASSLTGTGLNYGYTF.

A few counts support this clone. The genes are TRBV7-8 and TRBJ2-3, with 8 bases that match TRBD2. CDR1 and CDR2 (germline): SGHVS, FQNEAQ. This CDR3 has 17 amino acids. Trimming at V came to 4 bases and at J to 1 base, leaving 10 bases not matched to a gene. As DNA, the CDR3 is TGTGCCAGCAGCTCAGCAGGCTGGCGGGGGGGCACAGATACGCAGTATTTT. Translated, it gives CASSSAGWRGGTDTQYF.

This CDR3 is CATSRLTAGQPQHF. CDR3 in DNA: TGTGCCACCAGCAGATTGACGGCCGGGCAGCCCCAGCATTTT. The chain links TRBV15 to TRBJ1-5; D not certain. V dropped 2 bases and J dropped 7 bases, with 12 bases sitting between them. Per the germline V gene, CDR1 is LNHNV and CDR2 is YYDKDF (reference sequence). This CDR3 has 14 residues.

CDR3 DNA: TGTGCCAGCAGCGTAAGTCACCTAAGTTACAATGAGCAGTTCTTC. This codes for CASSVSHLSYNEQFF. The chain carries TRBV9 and TRBJ2-1; D is uncertain. The germline V gene has CDR1 SGDLS and CDR2 YYNGEE. CDR3 length equals 15 residues. Between the trimmed V and J ends, which lost 1 base and 4 bases, there was a span of 12 bases. Based on the CDR3 plus reference TRBV9 and TRBJ2-1, the full variable domain is DSGVTQTPKHLITATGQRVTLRCSPRSGDLSVYWYQQSLDQGLQFLIQYYNGEERAKGNILERFSAQQFPDLHSELNLSSLELGDSALYFCASSVSHLSYNEQFFGPGTRLTVL.

The V call is TRBV2, the J call TRBJ2-5, with 15 bases lining up with TRBD2. V lost 6 bases, J lost 4 bases, and 12 bases stayed unmatched. Looked up from germline, CDR1 is SNHLY and CDR2 is FYNNEI. The CDR3 length is 18 residues. The CDR3 DNA reads as TGTGCCAGCAGGCCGGGACTAGCGGGAGGCTCGCTGGGAGAGACCCAGTACTTC. Protein product: CASRPGLAGGSLGETQYF.

This chain joins TRBV5-1 and TRBJ2-7, with 8 bases fitting TRBD1. Germline trimming cut 4 bases from V and 1 base from J; bases unmatched to any gene: 4. Germline loops: CDR1 SGHRS, CDR2 YFSETQ. This CDR3 region has 14 residues. As DNA, the CDR3 is TGCGCCAGCAGCCCGACAGGGGTTTCCTACGAGCAGTACTTC. It is translated as CASSPTGVSYEQYF.